These 30 T cell receptor beta chains originate from one sample sequenced in a study of beta chain features in type 1 diabetes. Investigators reverse transcribed all isolated RNA, so they sequenced expressed TCRB transcripts. Only in-frame clones appear in the TCRdb table, and some are missing; sequencing was by immunoSEQ multiplex PCR. The data show fewer than 350,000 clones, around a fifth seen once. Sequencing was done on a sample of naive CD4+ T cells from blood. These receptors came from a woman under 30 in good health.

This clone was observed a handful of times. This chain connects TRBV7-9 to TRBJ2-4; no firm D call. V dropped 1 base and J dropped 3 bases, with 13 bases sitting between them. Germline values: CDR1 SEHNR, CDR2 FQNEAQ (reference sequence). This CDR3 comprises 16 residues. DNA for the CDR3: TGTGCCAGCAGCTTAGAGTGGCGGCCCAGCAAAAACATTCAGTACTTC. Encoded protein: CASSLEWRPSKNIQYF.

V usage is TRBV4-3 and J usage is TRBJ2-3, with a weak D call TRBD1 (6 bases). This CDR3 spans 16 amino acids. V shed 0 bases and J shed 2 bases, with 12 bases lying between them. The germline CDR1 and CDR2 sequences are LGHNA and YSLEER. CDR3 region: CASSQETGFNTDTQYF. For the CDR3, the DNA is TGCGCCAGCAGCCAAGAAACAGGGTTTAACACAGATACGCAGTATTTT.

This clone was counted a few times. The rearrangement joins TRBV18 to TRBJ1-5, with unresolved D. Trimming cost V 4 bases and J 4 bases, with 11 bases left between them. Germline CDR1 reads KGHSH; CDR2 reads LQKENI. The CDR3 sequence is 14 residues long. The CDR3 DNA follows: TGTGCCAGCTCACTTCAAGGAGGAAATCAGCCCCAGCATTTT. The encoded protein is CASSLQGGNQPQHF.

The chain employs TRBV14 and TRBJ2-7, with 12 nucleotides matching TRBD2. CDR3 size: 15 residues. The J segment lost 7 bases and the V segment lost 4 bases, leaving 8 bases of the junction unmatched. Germline V gene lookup returns CDR1 SGHDN and CDR2 FVKESK. CDR3 protein: CASSLTSGRTGEQYF. The CDR3 DNA is TGTGCCAGCAGCCTAACTAGCGGGAGGACGGGGGAGCAGTACTTC.

V and J are TRBV9 and TRBJ1-4; TRBD1 might be the D (6 bases). With 0 bases removed from V and 4 bases from J, the gap between germline ends came to 10 bases. This CDR3 spans 15 amino acids. CDR1 SGDLS and CDR2 YYNGEE come from the germline V gene. The DNA for the CDR3 is TGTGCCAGCAGCGTAGAAGGGGGTGTTAATGAAAAACTGTTTTTT. Encoded protein: CASSVEGGVNEKLFF.

The table lists this clone with a few counts. The chain employs TRBV5-1 and TRBJ2-1; 7 nucleotides agree with TRBD2. Germline V gives CDR1 SGHRS, CDR2 YFSETQ. This CDR3 has 14 residues. With 4 bases clipped from V and 7 bases from J, the junction kept 8 bases outside the gene matches. The CDR3 here is CASSGGGTGNEQFF. The CDR3 DNA follows: TGCGCCAGCAGCGGCGGGGGAACAGGAAATGAGCAGTTCTTC.

This clone has only a few counts. The sample contains more than one DNA sequence encoding this CDR3. This rearrangement joins TRBV29-1 to TRBJ2-1, with TRBD2 matching over 7 bases. Germline CDR1 is SQVTM and CDR2 is ANQGSEA. The CDR3 is 14 residues long. The junction had 3 bases not matched to a gene; V was cut back by 4 bases and J by 0 bases. The CDR3 reads CSVGGGSSYNEQFF. CDR3 nucleotide sequence: TGCAGCGTTGGGGGAGGGAGCTCCTACAATGAGCAGTTCTTC.

This clone was counted a few times. Other DNA sequences from this sample encode an identical CDR3 as well. The chain employs TRBV9 and TRBJ2-3; D remains unclear. Germline assignment: CDR1 SGDLS and CDR2 YYNGEE. The CDR3 contains 15 residues. The V end lost 0 bases, the J end lost 0 bases, and 8 bases lay between the germline ends. CDR3 loop: CASSVGGYSTDTQYF. The CDR3 nucleotides read TGTGCCAGCAGCGTAGGCGGCTATAGCACAGATACGCAGTATTTT.

A note on this clone: The same CDR3 arises from other DNA sequences in this sample as well. J is TRBJ1-2 and V is TRBV9, with TRBD1 matching 7 bases. Germline CDR1 is SGDLS and CDR2 is YYNGEE. V shed 0 bases and J 0 bases; nucleotides not matched to a gene: 2. The length of the CDR3 is 15 residues. Here the CDR3 DNA reads TGTGCCAGCAGCGTAGCTGGGACAGCTAACTATGGCTACACCTTC. Protein: CASSVAGTANYGYTF.

This clone occurred a few times. The CDR3 DNA reads as TGCGCCAGCAGCCAAGATCGCGGCTCTGGCAATCAGCCCCAGCATTTT. Encoded protein: CASSQDRGSGNQPQHF. The V gene is TRBV4-3, the J gene TRBJ1-5; D remains unclear. There are 16 residues in the CDR3. Trimming shortened V by 0 bases and J by 2 bases, and 11 bases separated the two germline ends. Germline CDR1 LGHNA, CDR2 YSLEER.

On this clone itself: The sample has other DNA sequences that encode this CDR3 too. V is TRBV9 and J is TRBJ2-3, with D unresolved. Germline CDR1 reads SGDLS; CDR2 reads YYNGEE. V was shortened by 0 bases and J by 1 base, with 3 bases between the two germline ends. The CDR3 is 13 amino acids. The CDR3, as DNA: TGTGCCAGCAGCGTAGGCGGCACAGATACGCAGTATTTT. Its translation: CASSVGGTDTQYF.

To note about this clone: The sample contains more than one DNA sequence encoding this CDR3. The chain combines TRBV6-5 with TRBJ2-7, with 7 nucleotides matching TRBD2. CDR3 size: 15 residues. Germline V lookup: CDR1 MNHEY, CDR2 SVGAGI. J gave up 3 bases and V 0 bases, and 5 bases lay outside the gene matches. CDR3 residues: CASSYSGTGGYEQYF. CDR3 DNA: TGTGCCAGCAGTTACTCCGGGACGGGAGGCTACGAGCAGTACTTC.

The V and J genes are TRBV15 and TRBJ2-1; TRBD2 aligns across 8 bases. CDR1 LNHNV and CDR2 YYDKDF come from the germline V gene (reference sequence). V shed 0 bases, J shed 15 bases, and the junction held 22 bases outside the gene matches. This CDR3 has 18 amino acids. The CDR3 spells CATSRDYGGLDPPKPLFF. The CDR3 DNA follows: TGTGCCACCAGCAGAGATTACGGGGGACTAGACCCCCCTAAGCCTCTGTTCTTC.

The chain is built from TRBV18 and TRBJ2-3; TRBD2 aligns across 10 bases. The CDR3 runs 16 residues. The J segment lost 2 bases and the V segment lost 3 bases, leaving 5 bases of the junction unmatched. CDR1 and CDR2 from the germline V gene are KGHSH and LQKENI. The CDR3 bases are TGTGCCAGCTCACCCCCAGGGACTAGCGTCACAGATACGCAGTATTTT. This translates into CASSPPGTSVTDTQYF.

The rearrangement joins TRBV5-6 to TRBJ2-3; tentatively, D is TRBD2 (5 bases). Germline V lookup: CDR1 SGHDT, CDR2 YYEEEE. The ends were cut back, 3 bases at V and 5 bases at J, with 19 bases in the middle. This CDR3 contains 16 residues. CDR3 in amino acids: CASSYKTQRAGDTQYF. The CDR3 DNA reads as TGTGCCAGCAGCTATAAGACACAGAGGGCCGGAGATACGCAGTATTTT. The whole variable domain, remainder taken from reference TRBV5-6 and TRBJ2-3, is DAGVTQSPTHLIKTRGQQVTLRCSPKSGHDTVSWYQQALGQGPQFIFQYYEEEERQRGNFPDRFSGHQFPNYSSELNVNALLLGDSALYLCASSYKTQRAGDTQYFGPGTRLTVL.

The chain has TRBV12-5 and TRBJ2-1; 11 bases are shared with TRBD2. The germline V gene encodes CDR1 LGHNT and CDR2 FRNRAP. V dropped 4 bases and J dropped 7; count of bases not matched to a gene: 12. The CDR3 is 17 amino acids. CDR3 amino acids: CASGSGFSGRARNEQFF. CDR3 in DNA: TGTGCTAGTGGTTCCGGATTTAGCGGGAGGGCCCGAAATGAGCAGTTCTTC.

J is TRBJ2-2 and V is TRBV5-1; maybe TRBD2 (6 bases). From germline, CDR1 is SGHRS and CDR2 YFSETQ. V lost 2 bases to trimming and J lost 2 bases, with 10 bases between them. CDR3 length: 15 residues. The CDR3 reads CASSFTSPNTGELFF. The DNA for the CDR3 is TGCGCCAGCAGCTTTACTAGCCCTAACACCGGGGAGCTGTTTTTT.

This clone was detected only a few times. The V and J genes are TRBV10-3 and TRBJ2-1; TRBD2 is a possible D gene (6 bases). Germline V gene data show CDR1 as ENHRY and CDR2 as SYGVKD. V dropped 6 bases and J dropped 6 bases, with 21 bases sitting between them. The CDR3 length is 16 residues. CDR3 amino acids: CAISPFEGGHSNEQFF. The CDR3 nucleotides are TGTGCCATCAGCCCCTTTGAGGGAGGTCATTCCAATGAGCAGTTCTTC.

The chain links TRBV5-1 to TRBJ1-5; D is possibly TRBD1 (6 bases). V was trimmed by 1 base and J by 3 bases, leaving 8 bases between them. CDR3 length: 14 residues. CDR1 is SGHRS, CDR2 YFSETQ, per germline. CDR3 residues: CASSLTGFNQPQHF. In nucleotides, the CDR3 is TGCGCCAGCAGCTTGACAGGGTTCAATCAGCCCCAGCATTTT. Together with reference TRBV5-1 and TRBJ1-5, the CDR3 gives the full variable domain: KAGVTQTPRYLIKTRGQQVTLSCSPISGHRSVSWYQQTPGQGLQFLFEYFSETQRNKGNFPGRFSGRQFSNSRSEMNVSTLELGDSALYLCASSLTGFNQPQHFGDGTRLSIL.

The V and J genes are TRBV4-1 and TRBJ2-2, with 8 positions matching TRBD2. CDR3 length equals 16 residues. Germline V gives CDR1 MGHRA, CDR2 YSYEKL. Trimming at V came to 4 bases and at J to 7 bases, leaving 11 bases not matched to a gene. DNA of the CDR3: TGCGCCAGCAGCCCGCTTCCGGGGGGGCTAGGCGGGGAGCTGTTTTTT. Translating it yields CASSPLPGGLGGELFF.

This clone has a handful of counts. V and J are TRBV29-1 and TRBJ2-7, with 11 bases lining up with TRBD2. CDR1 and CDR2 (germline): SQVTM, ANQGSEA. This CDR3 is built from 16 residues. V lost 1 base and J lost 0; bases outside the gene matches: 5. For the CDR3, the DNA is TGCAGCGTTGAAGGCCTAGCGGGGGGCCCCTCCTACGAGCAGTACTTC. Protein sequence: CSVEGLAGGPSYEQYF.

The chain has TRBV18 and TRBJ1-2; D gene unclear. CDR1 and CDR2 (germline): KGHSH, LQKENI. This CDR3 is built from 13 residues. The V end was cut by 3 bases, the J end by 2 bases, with 7 bases between. The CDR3 DNA is TGTGCCAGCTCACCGGAGGAGAACTATGGCTACACCTTC. It encodes CASSPEENYGYTF.

A few counts support this clone. The chain uses TRBV4-1 and TRBJ2-1; D possibly corresponds to TRBD2 (6 bases). Germline V gives CDR1 MGHRA, CDR2 YSYEKL. Trimming cost V 4 bases and J 0 bases, with 10 bases left between them. This CDR3 spans 15 amino acids. CDR3 nucleotides: TGCGCCAGCAGCCTCAGGACTATCTCCTACAATGAGCAGTTCTTC. Translated, it gives CASSLRTISYNEQFF.

This clone was found a few times. The same CDR3 arises from other DNA sequences in this sample as well. The chain is built from TRBV5-4 and TRBJ2-1, with TRBD1 identical over 9 bases. V was clipped by 0 bases and J by 7 bases; unmatched bases: 2. The CDR3 contains 14 residues. Looked up from germline, CDR1 is SGHNT and CDR2 is YYREEE (reference sequence). DNA of the CDR3: TGTGCCAGCAGCTTGGACAGGGGGCGGAATGAGCAGTTCTTC. Translated, it gives CASSLDRGRNEQFF.

This clone turned up a few times. At one end the junction does not follow the germline gene, possibly because of a read error. V is TRBV15 and J is TRBJ2-7, with D hard to call. Germline CDR1 reads LNHNV; CDR2 reads YYDKDF (reference sequence). The CDR3 loop spans 15 amino acids. CDR3 coding DNA: TGTGCCACAAGCAACTGGGTTACTACCCTCTACGAGCAGTACTTC. Translation: CATSNWVTTLYEQYF.

This clone showed up just a few times. The chain uses TRBV5-1 and TRBJ2-1; 13 bases match TRBD2. CDR1 is SGHRS, CDR2 YFSETQ, per germline. The V gene end was trimmed by 1 base and the J gene end by 0 bases; junction bases not matched to a gene: 16. The CDR3 loop spans 22 amino acids. The DNA for the CDR3 is TGCGCCAGCAGCTTGCCTCCCTTAACTAGCGGGAGGGCTCGTAGCTCCTACAATGAGCAGTTCTTC. Its translation: CASSLPPLTSGRARSSYNEQFF.

The genes are TRBV2 and TRBJ2-7; the match to TRBD1 covers 7 bases. Losses at the gene ends were 4 bases for V and 2 bases for J; bases not matched to a gene: 2. The CDR3 is 13 residues long. The germline V gene encodes CDR1 SNHLY and CDR2 FYNNEI. CDR3 DNA sequence: TGTGCCAGCAGTGGGACAGGAGCCTACGAGCAGTACTTC. Translated, it gives CASSGTGAYEQYF.

The chain has TRBV5-1 and TRBJ2-5; the D gene is possibly TRBD2 (5 bases). The CDR3 consists of 11 residues. Germline CDR1 reads SGHRS; CDR2 reads YFSETQ. Trimming took 4 bases from V and 4 from J, leaving 5 bases between them. In DNA, the CDR3 is TGCGCCAGCAGCGAGGGAGAGACCCAGTACTTC. Protein: CASSEGETQYF. The whole variable domain, remainder taken from reference TRBV5-1 and TRBJ2-5, is KAGVTQTPRYLIKTRGQQVTLSCSPISGHRSVSWYQQTPGQGLQFLFEYFSETQRNKGNFPGRFSGRQFSNSRSEMNVSTLELGDSALYLCASSEGETQYFGPGTRLLVL.

The rearrangement uses TRBV7-9 and TRBJ2-3; TRBD2 aligns across 9 bases. CDR1 and CDR2 (germline): SEHNR, FQNEAQ (reference sequence). Trimming took 6 bases from V and 2 from J; bases not matched to a gene: 12. The CDR3 spans 17 residues. The CDR3 DNA follows: TGTGCCAGCAGTCCCTGGGTAGCGGGGGCCCCCACAGATACGCAGTATTTT. Protein product: CASSPWVAGAPTDTQYF.

A few counts support this clone. V usage is TRBV21-1 and J usage is TRBJ2-7; the table's D call, TRBD1, was not checked against the DNA. TRBV21-1 represents a pseudogene. This CDR3 region has 17 residues. CDR3 nucleotides: TGTGCCAGCAGTCCCGGGCCCCCGGGACAGCGCTCCTACGAGCAGTACTTC. Its protein is CASSPGPPGQRSYEQYF.